These 25 T cell receptor beta chains were all obtained from the same sample, sequenced in a study of OX40 agonist ivuxolimab in advanced cancers. TCRdb's table, derived via immunoSEQ multiplex PCR, lists solely in-frame clones and lacks some. The sample includes about 80,000 clones, 70% to 90% of them seen just once. Sequenced material: CD4+ or CD8+ T cells sorted from blood, taken in a trial of the OX40 agonist ivuxolimab. These receptors originate from an adult with an advanced solid tumor such as melanoma, head and neck, liver or kidney cancer.

This clone was seen ten or more times. V is TRBV27 and J is TRBJ1-6; 7 bases map to TRBD1. V was pared by 3 bases and J by 6 bases, with 11 bases of the junction left unmatched. The CDR3 covers 17 residues. Germline V CDR1 and CDR2: MNHEY, SMNVEV (reference sequence). In nucleotides, the CDR3 is TGTGCCAGCAGTTTTGAGCGCCGGGACAGACTTAATTCACCCCTCCACTTT. Protein: CASSFERRDRLNSPLHF.

The chain uses TRBV5-1 and TRBJ2-3; no firm D call. Trimming removed 0 bases at V and 1 base at J, with 15 bases between. The CDR3 runs 17 residues. CDR1 is SGHRS and CDR2 is YFSETQ in the germline V gene. In nucleotides, the CDR3 is TGCGCCAGCAGCTTGGCCATCTTTCCCTCTGGCACAGATACGCAGTATTTT. This gives the protein CASSLAIFPSGTDTQYF.

The chain uses TRBV19 and TRBJ1-1; the match to TRBD1 covers 10 bases. The germline gives CDR1 LNHDA, CDR2 SQIVND (reference sequence). The V segment lost 1 base and the J segment 3 bases; nucleotides outside the gene matches: 8. The CDR3 contains 17 residues. CDR3 loop: CASSIVGVGQGDTEAFF. CDR3 coding DNA: TGTGCCAGTAGTATAGTGGGGGTTGGACAGGGGGACACTGAAGCTTTCTTT.

CDR3 sequence: CASSSGGAGGETQYF. In nucleotides, the CDR3 is TGCGCCAGCAGCTCAGGGGGCGCCGGGGGAGAGACCCAGTACTTC. V is TRBV5-1 and J is TRBJ2-5; TRBD1 matches at 8 bases. The CDR3 runs to 15 residues. Germline assignment: CDR1 SGHRS and CDR2 YFSETQ. V dropped 3 bases and J dropped 4; count of bases not matched to a gene: 8. The full variable domain, rest sourced from reference TRBV5-1 and TRBJ2-5, is KAGVTQTPRYLIKTRGQQVTLSCSPISGHRSVSWYQQTPGQGLQFLFEYFSETQRNKGNFPGRFSGRQFSNSRSEMNVSTLELGDSALYLCASSSGGAGGETQYFGPGTRLLVL.

The V gene is TRBV9, the J gene TRBJ2-1; D could derive from TRBD1 or TRBD2 (6 bases each). V was shortened by 4 bases and J by 0 bases, with 14 bases between the two germline ends. This CDR3 comprises 16 residues. Per the germline V gene, CDR1 is SGDLS and CDR2 is YYNGEE. The CDR3 region has the DNA TGTGCCAGCAGCACCCAAGGGGGGATCTCCTACAATGAGCAGTTCTTC. Protein sequence: CASSTQGGISYNEQFF.

J is TRBJ2-7 and V is TRBV2; 10 bases map to TRBD1. The CDR3 is 14 amino acids. Trimming cost V 8 bases and J 4 bases; bases outside gene matches: 8. Germline CDR1 reads SNHLY; CDR2 reads FYNNEI. CDR3 residues: CASAQGQGLYEQYF. The CDR3 nucleotides read TGTGCCAGCGCCCAGGGACAGGGGCTTTACGAGCAGTACTTC. Complete variable domain (other parts from reference TRBV2 and TRBJ2-7): EPEVTQTPSHQVTQMGQEVILRCVPISNHLYFYWYRQILGQKVEFLVSFYNNEISEKSEIFDDQFSVERPDGSNFTLKIRSTKLEDSAMYFCASAQGQGLYEQYFGPGTRLTVT.

The J gene is TRBJ1-1, the V gene TRBV7-9; 7 positions match TRBD1. The V gene's germline CDR1 is SEHNR and CDR2 FQNEAQ (reference sequence). Trimming removed 3 bases from V and 7 bases from J; junction bases left unmatched: 8. The CDR3 is 14 amino acids. CDR3 residues: CASSFSGGTGEAFF. The CDR3 DNA follows: TGTGCCAGCAGCTTCTCAGGGGGAACAGGTGAAGCTTTCTTT. The full variable domain, its missing parts supplied by reference TRBV7-9 and TRBJ1-1, is DTGVSQNPRHKITKRGQNVTFRCDPISEHNRLYWYRQTLGQGPEFLTYFQNEAQLEKSRLLSDRFSAERPKGSFSTLEIQRTEQGDSAMYLCASSFSGGTGEAFFGQGTRLTVV.

This sequence joins TRBV5-5 and TRBJ2-1; 9 nucleotides agree with TRBD2. The length of the CDR3 is 14 residues. Germline values: CDR1 SGHKS, CDR2 YYEKEE (reference sequence). V was clipped by 5 bases and J by 9 bases; unmatched bases: 9. This CDR3 reads CASSSGTSLGEQFF. CDR3 coding DNA: TGTGCCAGCAGTTCCGGGACTAGCCTCGGTGAGCAGTTCTTC.

The rearrangement joins TRBV14 to TRBJ2-7; D ambiguous. This CDR3 is 13 amino acids long. Trimming removed 1 base from V and 6 bases from J, with 10 bases in between. In germline, CDR1 is SGHDN, CDR2 FVKESK. This CDR3 is CASSQAVLSEQYF. The CDR3 DNA is TGTGCCAGCAGCCAAGCTGTGCTCAGCGAGCAGTACTTC.

The sample holds a few counts of this clone. The chain couples TRBV10-3 to TRBJ2-1; 9 bases map to TRBD2. In germline, CDR1 is ENHRY, CDR2 SYGVKD. V shed 10 bases and J 5 bases; nucleotides not matched to a gene: 15. The CDR3 runs 16 residues. CDR3 nucleotides: TGTGCCACACAAACCCAAAGCGGGGGGCCTAACAATGAGCAGTTCTTC. This encodes CATQTQSGGPNNEQFF.

This clone has just a few counts. This chain uses TRBV7-2 with TRBJ2-7, with 8 bases fitting TRBD1. CDR1 is SGHTA and CDR2 is FQGNSA in the germline V gene. The CDR3 spans 16 residues. J lost 2 bases, V lost 5 bases, and 11 bases had no gene match. The CDR3 coding sequence is TGTGCCAGCAGCAGGAGGTGGGACAGGAGCGCCTACGAGCAGTACTTC. Its protein is CASSRRWDRSAYEQYF.

This clone was seen more than once but under ten times. The chain carries TRBV30 and TRBJ2-6; possibly TRBD2 for D (6 bases). CDR1 and CDR2 (germline): GTSNPN, SVGIG (reference sequence). This CDR3 region has 13 residues. Trimming took 5 bases from V and 12 from J, leaving 17 bases between them. The CDR3 region is CAWGGTLSPVLTF. CDR3 coding DNA: TGTGCCTGGGGCGGGACTTTATCTCCCGTCCTGACTTTC.

This clone was detected once. V and J are TRBV2 and TRBJ2-1; D tentatively reads TRBD1 or TRBD2 (5 bases each). The CDR3 totals 18 residues. V lost 3 bases and J 4 bases, leaving 22 bases between the germline ends. Germline CDR1 reads SNHLY; CDR2 reads FYNNEI. CDR3 protein: CASSDVVGGVLVYNEQFF. The CDR3, as DNA: TGTGCCAGCAGTGATGTCGTTGGGGGAGTACTAGTATACAATGAGCAGTTCTTC.

The V call is TRBV6-1, the J call TRBJ2-3, with 7 nucleotides matching TRBD1. CDR3 length: 14 residues. Trimming cost V 6 bases and J 2 bases; bases outside gene matches: 5. From germline, CDR1 is MNHNS and CDR2 SASEGT. The chain's CDR3 is CASRRQGITDTQYF. The CDR3 DNA reads as TGTGCCAGCAGGAGACAGGGAATCACAGATACGCAGTATTTT.

The CDR3 region is CASSLKADYEQYF. The CDR3 DNA is TGTGCCAGCAGCCTCAAGGCCGACTACGAGCAGTACTTC. J is TRBJ2-7 and V is TRBV7-2, with D unclear. CDR3 length equals 13 residues. V was pared by 5 bases and J by 3 bases, with 11 bases between. Germline V gene data show CDR1 as SGHTA and CDR2 as FQGNSA.

This sequence joins TRBV5-1 and TRBJ2-5; D uncertain. The CDR3 is made up of 12 amino acids. Germline CDR1 SGHRS, CDR2 YFSETQ. The V end was cut by 3 bases, the J end by 2 bases, with 5 bases between. The CDR3 nucleotides read TGCGCCAGCAGCTGGGGTCAAGAGACCCAGTACTTC. Its protein product is CASSWGQETQYF.

The rearrangement joins TRBV7-9 to TRBJ2-7; TRBD1 matches at 9 bases. From germline, CDR1 is SEHNR and CDR2 FQNEAQ (reference sequence). This CDR3 has 12 amino acids. J was trimmed by 3 bases and V by 8 bases; bases with no gene match: 2. CDR3 sequence reads: CASGQGNYEQYF. The CDR3, as DNA: TGTGCCAGCGGACAGGGGAACTACGAGCAGTACTTC.

The chain employs TRBV29-1 and TRBJ2-7; D tentatively reads TRBD1 or TRBD2 (5 bases each). Germline V gene sequence: CDR1 SQVTM, CDR2 ANQGSEA. With 0 bases removed from V and 2 bases from J, the gap between germline ends came to 11 bases. The CDR3 is 14 residues long. CDR3: CSVEDGETAYEQYF. The CDR3 bases are TGCAGCGTTGAAGATGGGGAGACAGCCTACGAGCAGTACTTC.

This clone has just one count. The rearrangement joins TRBV28 to TRBJ1-6; 7 nucleotides match TRBD1. J was trimmed by 14 bases and V by 8 bases; bases with no gene match: 9. In germline, CDR1 is MDHEN, CDR2 SYDVKM. The CDR3 runs to 12 residues. The chain's CDR3 is CASGRTGRSLHF. CDR3 in DNA: TGTGCCAGCGGTCGGACAGGCCGCTCCCTCCACTTT.

The CDR3 loop reads CALGGGRFSGNTIYF. As DNA, the CDR3 is TGTGCCCTAGGCGGGGGAAGATTCTCTGGAAACACCATATATTTT. The chain combines TRBV30 with TRBJ1-3; a weak D match, TRBD1 (5 bases). This CDR3 region has 15 residues. Germline CDR1 GTSNPN, CDR2 SVGIG (reference sequence). Trimming cost V 8 bases and J 0 bases, with 17 bases left between them.

In DNA, the CDR3 is TGTGCCAGCAGCCCCGGGACTAGCGGGGGGAGAGAGACCCAGTACTTC. This encodes CASSPGTSGGRETQYF. The rearrangement joins TRBV7-9 to TRBJ2-5, with 15 nucleotides matching TRBD2. Per the germline V gene, CDR1 is SEHNR and CDR2 is FQNEAQ (reference sequence). This CDR3 is 16 amino acids long. V shed 5 bases and J 4 bases; nucleotides not matched to a gene: 5.

CDR3 loop: CASSFGGQNEQYF. CDR3 sequence (DNA): TGTGCCAGCAGCTTTGGAGGACAGAACGAGCAGTACTTC. The chain carries TRBV7-2 and TRBJ2-7; tentatively, D is TRBD1 (6 bases). The CDR3 length is 13 residues. Deletions cut 3 bases from V and 5 bases from J, with 11 bases between. Germline V gives CDR1 SGHTA, CDR2 FQGNSA.

The V call is TRBV6-5, the J call TRBJ2-5, with TRBD1 identical over 7 bases. CDR1 and CDR2 (germline): MNHEY, SVGAGI. V shed 0 bases and J 1 base; nucleotides not matched to a gene: 2. The CDR3 loop spans 15 amino acids. The CDR3 sequence: CASSYSTGSQETQYF. CDR3 DNA: TGTGCCAGCAGTTACTCGACAGGGAGCCAAGAGACCCAGTACTTC.

This sequence joins TRBV19 and TRBJ1-1; D unclear. V was cut by 7 bases and J by 4 bases, with 10 bases left in between. Germline-derived CDR1 and CDR2 are LNHDA and SQIVND (reference sequence). The CDR3 consists of 12 residues. In DNA form, the CDR3 reads TGTGCCAGTATGAGTTGGGCCACTGAAGCTTTCTTT. Protein: CASMSWATEAFF.

CDR3 nucleotides: TGTGCCAGCAGCTTAGCAGGCTATAATGAAAAACTGTTTTTT. Translating it yields CASSLAGYNEKLFF. The V call is TRBV7-8, the J call TRBJ1-4; the D is unclear. This CDR3 region has 14 residues. CDR1 SGHVS and CDR2 FQNEAQ come from the germline V gene. Trimming took 0 bases from V and 4 from J, leaving 6 bases between them.